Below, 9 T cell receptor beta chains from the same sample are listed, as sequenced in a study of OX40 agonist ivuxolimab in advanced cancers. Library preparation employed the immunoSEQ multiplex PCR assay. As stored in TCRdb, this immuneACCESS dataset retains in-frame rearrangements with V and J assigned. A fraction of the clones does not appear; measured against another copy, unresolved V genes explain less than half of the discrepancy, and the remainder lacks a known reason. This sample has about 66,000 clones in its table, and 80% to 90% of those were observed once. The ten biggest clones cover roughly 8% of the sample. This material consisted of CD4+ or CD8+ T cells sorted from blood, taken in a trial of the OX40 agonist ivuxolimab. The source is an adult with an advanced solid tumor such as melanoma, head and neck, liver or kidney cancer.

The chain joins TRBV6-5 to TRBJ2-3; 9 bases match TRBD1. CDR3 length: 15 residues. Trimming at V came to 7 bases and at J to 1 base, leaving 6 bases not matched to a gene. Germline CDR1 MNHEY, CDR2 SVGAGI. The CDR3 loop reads CASKIRDRGTDTQYF. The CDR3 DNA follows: TGTGCCAGCAAGATCCGGGACAGGGGCACAGATACGCAGTATTTT.

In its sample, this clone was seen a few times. The CDR3 region is CASSSRGTGELFF. The CDR3 nucleotides read TGTGCCAGCAGTTCCCGCGGGACCGGGGAGCTGTTTTTT. This chain links TRBV6-5 with TRBJ2-2, with D possibly matching TRBD2 (5 bases). CDR3 size: 13 residues. V shed 4 bases and J shed 5 bases, with 8 bases lying between them. CDR1 is MNHEY and CDR2 is SVGAGI in the germline V gene.

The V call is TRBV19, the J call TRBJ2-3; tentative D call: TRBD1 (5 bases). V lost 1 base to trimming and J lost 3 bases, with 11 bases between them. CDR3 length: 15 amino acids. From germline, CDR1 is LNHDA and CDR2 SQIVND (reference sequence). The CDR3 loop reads CASSIARRGTDTQYF. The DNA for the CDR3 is TGTGCCAGTAGTATAGCACGTAGGGGAACAGATACGCAGTATTTT.

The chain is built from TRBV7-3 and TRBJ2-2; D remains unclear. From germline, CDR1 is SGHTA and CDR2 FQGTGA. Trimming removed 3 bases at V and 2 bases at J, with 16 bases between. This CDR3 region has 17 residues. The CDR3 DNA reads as TGTGCCAGCAGCTTTAGACCCCCCCAACTAAACACCGGGGAGCTGTTTTTT. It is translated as CASSFRPPQLNTGELFF.

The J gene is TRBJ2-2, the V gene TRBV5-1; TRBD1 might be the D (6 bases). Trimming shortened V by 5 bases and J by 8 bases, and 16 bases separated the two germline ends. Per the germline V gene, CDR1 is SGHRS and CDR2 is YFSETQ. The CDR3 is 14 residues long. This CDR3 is CASSAGAQEGELFF. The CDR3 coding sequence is TGCGCCAGCAGTGCAGGGGCGCAAGAAGGGGAGCTGTTTTTT.

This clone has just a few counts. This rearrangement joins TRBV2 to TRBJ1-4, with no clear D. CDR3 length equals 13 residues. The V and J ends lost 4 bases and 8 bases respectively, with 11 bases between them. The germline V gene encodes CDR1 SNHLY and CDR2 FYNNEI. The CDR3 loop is CASSVGLKEKLFF. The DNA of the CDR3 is TGTGCCAGCAGTGTCGGCTTAAAGGAAAAACTGTTTTTT.

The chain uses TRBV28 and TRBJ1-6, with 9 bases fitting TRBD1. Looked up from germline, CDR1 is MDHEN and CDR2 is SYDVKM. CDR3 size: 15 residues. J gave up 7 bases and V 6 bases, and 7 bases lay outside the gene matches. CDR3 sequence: CASRSQQGANSPLHF. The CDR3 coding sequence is TGTGCCAGCAGATCACAACAGGGGGCGAATTCACCCCTCCACTTT.

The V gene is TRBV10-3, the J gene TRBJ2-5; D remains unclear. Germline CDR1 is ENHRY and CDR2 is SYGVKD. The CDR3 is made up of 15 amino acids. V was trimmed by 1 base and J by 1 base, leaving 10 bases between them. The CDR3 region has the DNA TGTGCCATCAGTGAGTTGGACGTAACCCAAGAGACCCAGTACTTC. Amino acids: CAISELDVTQETQYF.

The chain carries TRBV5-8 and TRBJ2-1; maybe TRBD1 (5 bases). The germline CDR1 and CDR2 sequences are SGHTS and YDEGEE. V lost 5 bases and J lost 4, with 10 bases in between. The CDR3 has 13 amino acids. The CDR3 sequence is CASRPTGYNEQFF. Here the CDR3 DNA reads TGTGCCAGCAGGCCAACAGGTTACAATGAGCAGTTCTTC.